A single sample is the source of the 10 T cell receptor beta chains below, sequenced in a study of memory CD4+ T cells and cytomegalovirus serostatus. The sort gate was single viable CD3+CD4+CD8-CD45RO+ cells for memory CD4+ T cells. Clones were sequenced by immunoSEQ multiplex PCR, and TCRdb holds only the in-frame ones, with some missing. Of 70,000 or so clones in the sample, about 78% were seen once. Source material: memory CD4+ T cells from blood. The receptors derive from an adult in good health and CMV-seropositive.

The CDR3 DNA sequence: TGCAGCGTTGGAGTCTCGGGGGCCTACGAGCAGTACTTC. It is translated as CSVGVSGAYEQYF. The J gene is TRBJ2-7, the V gene TRBV29-1, with D possibly being TRBD2 (6 bases). The CDR3 extends over 13 amino acids. Germline CDR1 SQVTM, CDR2 ANQGSEA. V gave up 4 bases and J gave up 2 bases, with 12 bases separating them.

The chain couples TRBV19 to TRBJ1-1; the match to TRBD1 covers 7 bases. CDR3 length equals 14 residues. Germline CDR1 LNHDA, CDR2 SQIVND (reference sequence). The ends lost 6 bases at V and 3 bases at J; junction bases unmatched: 7. CDR3 nucleotides: TGTGCCAGTAGAGGGGAGGGGGCGTACACTGAAGCTTTCTTT. Protein product: CASRGEGAYTEAFF.

This sequence joins TRBV11-2 and TRBJ2-1; 7 bases are shared with TRBD2. The junction had 9 bases not matched to a gene; V was cut back by 5 bases and J by 2 bases. Germline V lookup: CDR1 SGHAT, CDR2 FQNNGV. The CDR3 is 16 residues long. The CDR3 nucleotides are TGTGCCAGCAGCCGCACGAGCGGGGTGGCCTACAATGAGCAGTTCTTC. Amino acid sequence: CASSRTSGVAYNEQFF.

V gene TRBV27 combines with J gene TRBJ2-7, with D perhaps TRBD2 (6 bases). Germline-derived CDR1 and CDR2 are MNHEY and SMNVEV (reference sequence). The CDR3 spans 15 residues. The V gene lost 7 bases and the J gene lost 3 bases, with 19 bases spanning the gap. The CDR3 reads CASTGSGRWLYEQYV. CDR3 nucleotide sequence: TGTGCCAGCACGGGATCAGGGAGGTGGCTCTACGAGCAGTACGTC.

There are a few counts of this clone. V and J are TRBV25-1 and TRBJ1-1; D perhaps matches TRBD1 (5 bases). V was trimmed by 3 bases and J by 3 bases, leaving 8 bases between them. Germline assignment: CDR1 MGHDK and CDR2 SYGVNS. The CDR3 has 13 residues. CDR3 sequence (DNA): TGTGCCAGCAGTGATCTGGGGGACACTGAAGCTTTCTTT. Protein sequence: CASSDLGDTEAFF.

A few counts support this clone. This chain joins TRBV12-5 and TRBJ1-1, with a possible D match to TRBD1 (6 bases). The CDR3 sequence is 13 residues long. The V gene lost 0 bases and the J gene lost 8 bases, with 10 bases spanning the gap. Germline V gives CDR1 LGHNT, CDR2 FRNRAP. The CDR3 DNA reads as TGTGCTAGTGGTTTGGTACCGGGGGGCGAAGCTTTCTTT. This translates into CASGLVPGGEAFF.

This chain links TRBV6-5 with TRBJ1-3, with unresolved D. V was pared by 5 bases and J by 9 bases, with 11 bases between. This CDR3 is 12 amino acids long. In germline, CDR1 is MNHEY, CDR2 SVGAGI. CDR3 DNA sequence: TGTGCCAGCAGTCGGCCCTGGGGCACCATATATTTT. It encodes CASSRPWGTIYF.

This clone was counted once. The chain has TRBV5-6 and TRBJ1-1, with D hard to call. The CDR3 has 14 amino acids. In germline, CDR1 is SGHDT, CDR2 YYEEEE. Trimming pared 2 bases from V and 4 bases from J, leaving 12 bases between. CDR3 in amino acids: CASSFNTWATEAFF. As DNA, the CDR3 is TGTGCCAGCAGCTTCAATACTTGGGCCACTGAAGCTTTCTTT.

This clone has just a few counts. The chain links TRBV2 to TRBJ1-1; 12 bases are a match to TRBD1. Germline CDR1 reads SNHLY; CDR2 reads FYNNEI. This CDR3 has 15 amino acids. Germline trimming cut 8 bases from V and 5 bases from J; bases unmatched to any gene: 9. The CDR3 region has the DNA TGTGCCAGCCAGACCCCGGGACAGGGGGCTACTGAAGCTTTCTTT. Its protein product is CASQTPGQGATEAFF. The full variable domain, completed using reference TRBV2 and TRBJ1-1, is EPEVTQTPSHQVTQMGQEVILRCVPISNHLYFYWYRQILGQKVEFLVSFYNNEISEKSEIFDDQFSVERPDGSNFTLKIRSTKLEDSAMYFCASQTPGQGATEAFFGQGTRLTVV.

The chain carries TRBV4-3 and TRBJ2-1, with 10 bases aligning to TRBD2. Germline CDR1 and CDR2: LGHNA and YSLEER. This CDR3 is built from 15 residues. V was pared by 0 bases and J by 13 bases, with 9 bases of the junction left unmatched. CDR3 DNA: TGCGCCAGCAGCCAAGATTCCGCTAGCGGGAGAAGACAGTTCTTC. It encodes CASSQDSASGRRQFF.